These T cell receptor beta chains were read from a single sample in a study of a mutant IDH1 vaccine in newly diagnosed glioma. These receptors are not linked to any known antigen. Clones were sequenced by immunoSEQ multiplex PCR, and TCRdb holds only the in-frame ones, with some missing. The sample consists of tens of thousands of clones, 75% to 90% of them appearing once. Sample: PBMCs, taken from a glioma patient whose treatment included an IDH1 peptide vaccine. Receptor source: a man younger than 40 with glioma. Each CDR3 is given with its conserved first and last residue. The D gene is left open where the match is weak. Size tells how often a clone was seen (once, few, many) or the class of an expanded clone, and some rows leave it out.

size	V	D	J	CDR3	DNA
NA	TRBV5-1	NA	TRBJ1-5	CASSLDSLGNQPQHF	TGCGCCAGCAGCTTGGACAGTTTGGGCAATCAGCCCCAGCATTTT
NA	TRBV2	NA	TRBJ2-5	CASGGQFQETQYF	TGTGCCAGCGGAGGACAGTTCCAAGAGACCCAGTACTTC
NA	TRBV4-1	NA	TRBJ2-6	CASSQGAGISNVLTF	TGCGCCAGCAGCCAAGGAGCTGGGATATCCAACGTCCTGACTTTC
NA	TRBV19	NA	TRBJ2-5	CASSIGQPFETQYF	TGTGCCAGTAGTATTGGTCAGCCGTTCGAGACCCAGTACTTC
once	TRBV9	NA	TRBJ1-5	CASSGGPPDHQPQHF	TGTGCCAGCAGCGGGGGACCGCCGGATCATCAGCCCCAGCATTTT
NA	TRBV20-1	NA	TRBJ2-7	CSARGGDEQYF	TGCAGTGCCAGAGGGGGGGACGAGCAGTACTTC
NA	TRBV18	NA	TRBJ2-5	CASSPPNGLGETQYF	TGTGCCAGCTCACCACCGAACGGGCTCGGGGAGACCCAGTACTTC
NA	TRBV19	TRBD1	TRBJ1-1	CASRTTGAAKMNTEAFF	TGTGCCAGTAGGACGACAGGGGCCGCAAAAATGAACACTGAAGCTTTCTTT
NA	TRBV5-1	NA	TRBJ2-1	CASSRGTEYNEQFF	TGCGCCAGCAGTCGCGGGACAGAATACAATGAGCAGTTCTTC
NA	TRBV28	NA	TRBJ1-2	CASSFRYGYTF	TGTGCCAGCAGTTTTAGGTATGGCTACACCTTC
NA	TRBV18	NA	TRBJ2-5	CASSLGRGSQETQYF	TGTGCCAGCTCACTAGGACGGGGGTCGCAAGAGACCCAGTACTTC
NA	TRBV5-6	NA	TRBJ1-2	CASSLGQDFIYGYTF	TGTGCCAGCAGCTTGGGGCAGGATTTCATCTATGGCTACACCTTC
once	TRBV19	NA	TRBJ2-1	CASSIAPPGTVIYNEQFF	TGTGCCAGTAGTATAGCTCCCCCCGGGACGGTGATTTACAATGAGCAGTTCTTC
NA	TRBV28	TRBD1	TRBJ1-5	CASSLWTGESNQPQHF	TGTGCCAGCAGTTTATGGACAGGGGAATCCAATCAGCCCCAGCATTTT
once	TRBV28	NA	TRBJ2-1	CASSQVSYNEQFF	TGTGCCAGCTCCCAGGTATCCTACAATGAGCAGTTCTTC
NA	TRBV11-2	NA	TRBJ1-4	CASSARQQNEKLFF	TGTGCCAGCAGCGCTAGACAGCAAAATGAAAAACTGTTTTTT
once	TRBV27	TRBD1	TRBJ2-3	CASRDRSSSTDTQYF	TGTGCCAGCAGGGACAGGTCCTCTAGCACAGATACGCAGTATTTT
NA	TRBV29-1	NA	TRBJ2-7	CSVADRSYEQYF	TGCAGCGTTGCAGACAGGTCCTACGAGCAGTACTTC
NA	TRBV7-7	TRBD2	TRBJ2-1	CASSAGGTLDEQFF	TGTGCCAGCTCGGCGGGGGGGACGTTGGATGAGCAGTTCTTC
NA	TRBV14	NA	TRBJ1-2	CASSTGRRHYGYTF	TGTGCCAGCAGTACCGGACGGCGGCACTATGGCTACACCTTC
NA	TRBV19	TRBD1	TRBJ2-2	CASKQGVTPRGTGELFF	TGTGCCAGTAAACAGGGGGTAACTCCCCGAGGCACCGGGGAGCTGTTTTTT
NA	TRBV27	NA	TRBJ1-2	CASSSEAANYGYTF	TGTGCCAGCAGTTCCGAGGCAGCTAACTATGGCTACACCTTC
NA	TRBV19	NA	TRBJ2-7	CASSTAFGSYEQYF	TGTGCCAGTAGTACGGCCTTTGGCTCCTACGAGCAGTACTTC
NA	TRBV4-2	NA	TRBJ2-2	CASSQVTGKNTGELFF	TGTGCCAGCAGCCAAGTAACGGGGAAGAACACCGGGGAGCTGTTTTTT
NA	TRBV2	TRBD1	TRBJ2-7	CASRRTGTAYEQYF	TGTGCCAGCAGAAGAACCGGGACAGCGTACGAGCAGTACTTC
NA	TRBV18	TRBD1	TRBJ2-5	CASSPISPGTGWMGETQYF	TGTGCCAGCTCACCTATAAGTCCCGGGACAGGGTGGATGGGAGAGACCCAGTACTTC
NA	TRBV28	TRBD1	TRBJ1-1	CASSTVLLGTAGHMNTEAFF	TGTGCCAGCAGCACCGTTCTACTCGGGACAGCCGGACACATGAACACTGAAGCTTTCTTT
NA	TRBV6-5	NA	TRBJ2-7	CASSYSTLTYEQYF	TGTGCCAGCAGTTACTCCACCCTAACCTACGAGCAGTACTTC
NA	TRBV5-1	NA	TRBJ1-5	CASSQDGIYSNQPQHF	TGCGCCAGCAGCCAGGACGGAATTTATAGCAATCAGCCCCAGCATTTT
NA	TRBV27	TRBD1	TRBJ1-2	CASSSFSGTGFGLFGYTF	TGTGCCAGCAGTTCTTTCTCCGGGACAGGGTTCGGGTTGTTTGGCTACACCTTC
NA	TRBV30	NA	TRBJ2-5	CAWTRTVQETQYF	TGTGCCTGGACCCGGACAGTCCAAGAGACCCAGTACTTC
NA	TRBV6-5	NA	TRBJ1-6	CASSYNRDNGSPLHF	TGTGCCAGCAGTTACAACAGGGATAACGGTTCACCCCTCCACTTT
NA	TRBV28	NA	TRBJ2-3	CASSRETLHTQYF	TGTGCCAGCAGTCGAGAGACACTACATACGCAGTATTTT
NA	TRBV7-8	NA	TRBJ2-7	CASSLVTRTYEQYF	TGTGCCAGCAGCTTAGTGACAAGAACCTACGAGCAGTACTTC
NA	TRBV25-1	NA	TRBJ2-1	CASSQGGKRGNEQFF	TGTGCCAGCAGCCAAGGGGGTAAGCGAGGCAATGAGCAGTTCTTC
NA	TRBV5-1	TRBD1	TRBJ1-4	CASSAGTVEKLFF	TGCGCCAGCAGCGCCGGGACAGTTGAAAAACTGTTTTTT
NA	TRBV7-2	TRBD1	TRBJ1-6	CASSYGQGGGNSPLHF	TGTGCCAGCAGCTATGGACAGGGCGGCGGGAATTCACCCCTCCACTTT
NA	TRBV11-2	NA	TRBJ2-6	CASSLTGKDSGANVLTF	TGTGCCAGCAGCTTAACAGGGAAAGACTCTGGGGCCAACGTCCTGACTTTC
NA	TRBV5-1	TRBD1	TRBJ1-5	CASSPDRGGQPQHF	TGCGCCAGCAGTCCTGACAGGGGCGGGCAGCCCCAGCATTTT
NA	TRBV29-1	NA	TRBJ1-2	CSVEAGSYGYTF	TGCAGCGTTGAAGCGGGCAGCTATGGCTACACCTTC
NA	TRBV18	NA	TRBJ2-7	CASSKTGYEQYF	TGTGCCAGCTCAAAGACAGGCTACGAGCAGTACTTC
medium-sized	TRBV11-3	NA	TRBJ1-5	CASSLGGGCGDQPQHF	TGTGCCAGCAGCTTAGGGGGAGGGTGCGGTGATCAGCCCCAGCATTTT
few	TRBV7-9	NA	TRBJ2-5	CASRYRGIPQETQYF	TGTGCCAGCAGGTACCGGGGGATCCCCCAAGAGACCCAGTACTTC
NA	TRBV28	NA	TRBJ1-4	CASSGTGATNEKLFF	TGTGCCAGCAGTGGGACGGGCGCAACTAATGAAAAACTGTTTTTT
NA	TRBV7-2	TRBD2	TRBJ2-5	CASSLEGRLAGIETQYF	TGTGCCAGCAGCTTAGAGGGGAGACTAGCGGGGATAGAGACCCAGTACTTC
NA	TRBV2	NA	TRBJ2-5	CASSAIFQETQYF	TGTGCCAGCAGTGCTATATTCCAAGAGACCCAGTACTTC
NA	TRBV2	NA	TRBJ2-3	CASKSLSSTASSTDTQYF	TGTGCCAGCAAATCGCTCTCCTCAACTGCCTCTAGCACAGATACGCAGTATTTT
once	TRBV18	TRBD1	TRBJ2-1	CASSPSSTGGEFF	TGTGCCAGCTCACCTTCTTCGACAGGGGGGGAGTTCTTC
once	TRBV10-3	NA	TRBJ1-3	CAISDRQGNTIYF	TGTGCCATCAGTGACCGACAGGGAAACACCATATATTTT